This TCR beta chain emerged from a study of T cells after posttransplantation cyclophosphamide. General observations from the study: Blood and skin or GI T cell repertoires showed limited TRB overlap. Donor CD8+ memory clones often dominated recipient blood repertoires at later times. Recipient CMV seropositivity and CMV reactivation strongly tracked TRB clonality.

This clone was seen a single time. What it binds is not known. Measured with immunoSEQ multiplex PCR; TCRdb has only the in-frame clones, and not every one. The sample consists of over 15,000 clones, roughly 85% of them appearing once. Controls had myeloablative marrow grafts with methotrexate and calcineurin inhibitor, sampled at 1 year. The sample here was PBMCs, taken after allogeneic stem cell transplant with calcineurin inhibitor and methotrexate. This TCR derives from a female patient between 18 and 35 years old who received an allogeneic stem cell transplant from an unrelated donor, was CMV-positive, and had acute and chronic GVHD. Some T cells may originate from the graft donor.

The CDR3 nucleotides are TGTGCCTGGAGGAGGGACAGGGTCAATGAGCAGTTCTTC. Protein sequence: CAWRRDRVNEQFF. The chain uses TRBV30 and TRBJ2-1, with 9 bases that match TRBD1. Losses at the gene ends were 3 bases for V and 6 bases for J; bases not matched to a gene: 3. The germline gives CDR1 GTSNPN, CDR2 SVGIG (reference sequence). The length of the CDR3 is 13 residues.